The entry that follows covers one T cell receptor beta chain sequence. This CDR3 spans 10 amino acids. The germline V gene has CDR1 MDHEN and CDR2 SYDVKM. The ends were cut back, 3 bases at V and 12 bases at J, with 7 bases in the middle. This entry comes from a study of blood T cell repertoires in COVID-19. About the study: COVID-19 samples collected from the United States, Italy and Spain covered acute and convalescent phases. PBMCs, B-cell-depleted T cells, or T cells were the source of the cDNA or gDNA that made up the material.

Original methodology: Amplifying reference gene primers gave estimates of nucleated cell counts. The repertoire was sequenced with immunoSEQ multiplex PCR; TCRdb's copy has only in-frame clones and lacks some. That table is the source of V, J and clone size, and D and trimming were worked out from the DNA. The top ten clones hold over 10% of a sample with hundreds of thousands of clones, 80% to 90% of them seen once. The sequence came from a woman aged 70-85 years with COVID-19, enrolled during active disease. Sequences were obtained from peripheral blood. The genes are TRBV28 and TRBJ2-3; D uncertain. This CDR3 reads CASSFQLQYF. The CDR3 DNA sequence: TGTGCCAGCAGTTTTCAGTTACAGTATTTT.